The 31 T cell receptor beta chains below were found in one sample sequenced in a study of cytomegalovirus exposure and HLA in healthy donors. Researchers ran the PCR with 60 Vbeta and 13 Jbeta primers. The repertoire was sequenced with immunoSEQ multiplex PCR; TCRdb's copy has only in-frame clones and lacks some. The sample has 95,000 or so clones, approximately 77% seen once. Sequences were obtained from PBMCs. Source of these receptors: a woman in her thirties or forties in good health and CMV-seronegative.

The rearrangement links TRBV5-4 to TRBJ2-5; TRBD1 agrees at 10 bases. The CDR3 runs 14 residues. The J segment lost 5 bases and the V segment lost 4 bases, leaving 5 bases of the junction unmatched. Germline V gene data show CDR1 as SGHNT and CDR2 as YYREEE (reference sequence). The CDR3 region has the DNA TGTGCCAGCAGCGAGACAGGGGGCCTGGAGACCCAGTACTTC. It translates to CASSETGGLETQYF.

CDR3: CSVRGASNYGYTF. The CDR3 region has the DNA TGCAGCGTACGAGGTGCGAGTAACTATGGCTACACCTTC. The chain couples TRBV29-1 to TRBJ1-2; the D is unclear. V was shortened by 6 bases and J by 1 base, with 12 bases between the two germline ends. CDR1 and CDR2 from the germline V gene are SQVTM and ANQGSEA. The CDR3 extends over 13 amino acids.

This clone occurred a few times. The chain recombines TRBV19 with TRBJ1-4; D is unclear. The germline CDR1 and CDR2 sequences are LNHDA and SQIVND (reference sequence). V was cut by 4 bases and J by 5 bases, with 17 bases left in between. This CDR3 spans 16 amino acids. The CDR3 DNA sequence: TGTGCCAGTAGTAGGCCGGGCGATGGAGGGAATGAAAAACTGTTTTTT. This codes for CASSRPGDGGNEKLFF.

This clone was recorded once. The CDR3 loop is CASSLEAGAVETQYF. Here the CDR3 DNA reads TGCGCCAGCAGCTTGGAGGCGGGGGCTGTGGAGACCCAGTACTTC. This sequence joins TRBV5-1 and TRBJ2-5, with D possibly TRBD2 on 7 matching bases. In germline, CDR1 is SGHRS, CDR2 YFSETQ. V lost 0 bases, J lost 5 bases, and 14 bases lay in between. The CDR3 contains 15 residues.

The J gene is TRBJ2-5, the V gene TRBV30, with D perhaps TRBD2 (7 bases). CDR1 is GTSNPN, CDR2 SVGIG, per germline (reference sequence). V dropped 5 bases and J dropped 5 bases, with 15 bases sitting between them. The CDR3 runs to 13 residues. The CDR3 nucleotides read TGTGCCTGGGGGGGGCAGGGAGGGGAGACCCAGTACTTC. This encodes CAWGGQGGETQYF.

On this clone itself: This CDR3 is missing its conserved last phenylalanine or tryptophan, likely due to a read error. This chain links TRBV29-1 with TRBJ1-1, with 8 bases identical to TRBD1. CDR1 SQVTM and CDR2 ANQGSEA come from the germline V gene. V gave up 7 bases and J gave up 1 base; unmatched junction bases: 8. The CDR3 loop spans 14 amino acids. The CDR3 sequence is CSATGANSNTEAFV. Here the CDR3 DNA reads TGCAGCGCGACAGGGGCGAATTCGAACACTGAAGCTTTCGTT.

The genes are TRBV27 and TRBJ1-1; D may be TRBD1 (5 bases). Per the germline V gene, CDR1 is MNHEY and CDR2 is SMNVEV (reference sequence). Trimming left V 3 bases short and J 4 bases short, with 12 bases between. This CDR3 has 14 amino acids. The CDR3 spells CASSFQGSGTEAFF. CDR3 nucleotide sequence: TGTGCCAGCAGTTTTCAGGGATCGGGCACTGAAGCTTTCTTT.

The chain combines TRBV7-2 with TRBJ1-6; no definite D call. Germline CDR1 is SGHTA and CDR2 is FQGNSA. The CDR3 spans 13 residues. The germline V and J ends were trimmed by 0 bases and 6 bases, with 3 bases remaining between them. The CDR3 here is CASSLALNSPLHF. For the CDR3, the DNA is TGTGCCAGCAGCTTAGCACTTAATTCACCCCTCCACTTT.

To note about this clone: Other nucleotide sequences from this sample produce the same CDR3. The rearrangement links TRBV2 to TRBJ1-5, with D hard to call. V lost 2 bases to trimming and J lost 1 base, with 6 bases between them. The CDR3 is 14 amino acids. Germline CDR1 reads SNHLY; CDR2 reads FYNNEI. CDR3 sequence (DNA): TGTGCCAGCAGTGAAACCGGGAGCAATCAGCCCCAGCATTTT. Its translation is CASSETGSNQPQHF.

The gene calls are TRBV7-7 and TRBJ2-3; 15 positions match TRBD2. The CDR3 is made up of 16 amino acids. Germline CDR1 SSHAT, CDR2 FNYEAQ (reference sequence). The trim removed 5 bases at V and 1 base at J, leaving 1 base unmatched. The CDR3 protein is CASSRTSGGGTDTQYF. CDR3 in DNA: TGTGCCAGCAGCCGGACTAGCGGGGGGGGCACAGATACGCAGTATTTT.

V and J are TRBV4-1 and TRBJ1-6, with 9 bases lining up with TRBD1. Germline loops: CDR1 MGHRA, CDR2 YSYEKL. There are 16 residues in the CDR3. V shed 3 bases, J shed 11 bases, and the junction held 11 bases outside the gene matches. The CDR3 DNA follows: TGCGCCAGCAGCCAGAGAATAACAGGGGGCGCGGCACCCCTCCACTTT. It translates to CASSQRITGGAAPLHF.

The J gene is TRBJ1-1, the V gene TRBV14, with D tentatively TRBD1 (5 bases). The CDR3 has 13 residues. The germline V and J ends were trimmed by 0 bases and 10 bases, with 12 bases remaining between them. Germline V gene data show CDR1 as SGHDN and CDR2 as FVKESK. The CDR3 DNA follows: TGTGCCAGCAGCCAAGAAATAGGCAGGGTAGCTTTCTTT. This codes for CASSQEIGRVAFF.

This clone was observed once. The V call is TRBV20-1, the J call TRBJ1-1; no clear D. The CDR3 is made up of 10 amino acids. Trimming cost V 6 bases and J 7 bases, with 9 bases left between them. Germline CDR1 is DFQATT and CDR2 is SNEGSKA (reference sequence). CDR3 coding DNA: TGCAGTGCGTCGCGGCTTGAAGCTTTCTTT. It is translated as CSASRLEAFF.

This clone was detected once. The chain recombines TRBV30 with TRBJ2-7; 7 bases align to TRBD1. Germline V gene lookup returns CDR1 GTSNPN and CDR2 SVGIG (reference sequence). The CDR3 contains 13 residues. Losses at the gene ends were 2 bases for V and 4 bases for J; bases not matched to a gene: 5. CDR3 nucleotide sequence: TGTGCCTGGAGTTCAGGGACAGCTTACGAGCAGTACTTC. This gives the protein CAWSSGTAYEQYF. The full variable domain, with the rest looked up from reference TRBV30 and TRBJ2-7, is SQTIHQWPATLVQPVGSPLSLECTVEGTSNPNLYWYRQAAGRGLQLLFYSVGIGQISSEVPQNLSASRPQDRQFILSSKKLLLSDSGFYLCAWSSGTAYEQYFGPGTRLTVT.

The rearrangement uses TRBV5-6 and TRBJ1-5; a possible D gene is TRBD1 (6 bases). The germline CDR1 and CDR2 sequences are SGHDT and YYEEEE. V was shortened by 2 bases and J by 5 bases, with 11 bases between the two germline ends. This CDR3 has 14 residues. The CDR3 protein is CASSFGAGDQPQHF. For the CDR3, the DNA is TGTGCCAGCAGCTTTGGGGCAGGGGATCAGCCCCAGCATTTT.

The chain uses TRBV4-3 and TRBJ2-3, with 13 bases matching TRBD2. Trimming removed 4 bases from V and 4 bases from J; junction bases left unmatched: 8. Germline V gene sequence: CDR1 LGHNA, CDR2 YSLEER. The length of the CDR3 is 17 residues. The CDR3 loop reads CASSPRTSGGGADTQYF. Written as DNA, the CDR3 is TGCGCCAGCAGCCCGAGGACTAGCGGGGGAGGGGCAGATACGCAGTATTTT.

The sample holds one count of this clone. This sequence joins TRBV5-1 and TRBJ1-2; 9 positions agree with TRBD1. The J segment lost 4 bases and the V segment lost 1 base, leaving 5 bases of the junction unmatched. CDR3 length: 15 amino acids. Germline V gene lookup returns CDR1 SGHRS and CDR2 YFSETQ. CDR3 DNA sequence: TGCGCCAGCAGCTTGTCGGGACAGGGATCCTATGGCTACACCTTC. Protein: CASSLSGQGSYGYTF.

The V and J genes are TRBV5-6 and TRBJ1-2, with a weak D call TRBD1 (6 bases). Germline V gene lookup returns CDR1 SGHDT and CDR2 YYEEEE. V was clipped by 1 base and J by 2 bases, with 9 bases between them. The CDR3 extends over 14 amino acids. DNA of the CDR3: TGTGCCAGCAGCTTGCAGGGGCCGAACTATGGCTACACCTTC. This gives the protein CASSLQGPNYGYTF.

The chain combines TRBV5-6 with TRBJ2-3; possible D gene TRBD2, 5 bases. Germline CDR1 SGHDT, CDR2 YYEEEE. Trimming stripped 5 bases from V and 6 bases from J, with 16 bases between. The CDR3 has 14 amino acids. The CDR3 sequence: CASSRVAGTDTQYF. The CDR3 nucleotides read TGTGCCAGCAGTAGGGTGGCGGGTACGGATACGCAGTATTTT.

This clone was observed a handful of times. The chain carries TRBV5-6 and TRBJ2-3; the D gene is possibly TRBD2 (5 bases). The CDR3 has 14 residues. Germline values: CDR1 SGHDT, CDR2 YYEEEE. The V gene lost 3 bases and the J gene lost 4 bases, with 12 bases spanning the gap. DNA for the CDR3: TGTGCCAGCAGCTGGCTGGACGGGGCAGATACGCAGTATTTT. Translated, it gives CASSWLDGADTQYF.

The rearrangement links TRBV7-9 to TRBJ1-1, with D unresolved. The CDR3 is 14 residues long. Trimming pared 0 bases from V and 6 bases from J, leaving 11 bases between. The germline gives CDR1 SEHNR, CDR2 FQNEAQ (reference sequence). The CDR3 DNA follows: TGTGCCAGCAGCTTAGCGCGGGGAGGACCTGAAGCTTTCTTT. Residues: CASSLARGGPEAFF.

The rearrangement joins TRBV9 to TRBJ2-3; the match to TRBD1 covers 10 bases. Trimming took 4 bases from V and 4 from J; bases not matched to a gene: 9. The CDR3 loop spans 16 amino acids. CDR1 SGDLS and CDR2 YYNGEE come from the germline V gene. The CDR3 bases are TGTGCCAGCAGCCCTCTCGGGACAGGGGTCGCAGATACGCAGTATTTT. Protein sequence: CASSPLGTGVADTQYF.

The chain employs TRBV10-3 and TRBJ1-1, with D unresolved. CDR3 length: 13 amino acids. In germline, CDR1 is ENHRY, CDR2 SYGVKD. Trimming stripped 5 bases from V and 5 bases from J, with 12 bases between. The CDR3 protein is CAISYEARTEAFF. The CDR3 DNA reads TGTGCCATCAGTTACGAAGCGAGGACTGAAGCTTTCTTT.

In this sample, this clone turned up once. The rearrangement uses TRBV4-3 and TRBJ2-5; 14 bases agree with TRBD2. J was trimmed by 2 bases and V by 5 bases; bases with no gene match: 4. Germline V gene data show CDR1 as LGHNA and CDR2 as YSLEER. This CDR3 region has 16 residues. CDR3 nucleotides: TGCGCCAGCAGCGATCGACTAGCGGGGGGGCAAGAGACCCAGTACTTC. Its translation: CASSDRLAGGQETQYF.

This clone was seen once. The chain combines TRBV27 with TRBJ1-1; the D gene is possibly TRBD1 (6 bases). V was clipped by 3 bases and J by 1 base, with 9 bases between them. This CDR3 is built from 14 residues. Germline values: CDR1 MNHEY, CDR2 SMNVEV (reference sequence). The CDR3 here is CASSLGHRNTEAFF. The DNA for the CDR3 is TGTGCCAGCAGTTTGGGACACCGGAACACTGAAGCTTTCTTT.

The CDR3 coding sequence is TGTGCCAGCAGTTACTCGGGGGGGCCCGAGCCTGAAGCTTTCTTT. Translated: CASSYSGGPEPEAFF. This chain uses TRBV6-6 with TRBJ1-1; TRBD1 is a possible D gene (6 bases). Deletions cut 0 bases from V and 6 bases from J, with 14 bases between. This CDR3 contains 15 residues. Germline CDR1 is MNHNY and CDR2 is SVGAGI (reference sequence).

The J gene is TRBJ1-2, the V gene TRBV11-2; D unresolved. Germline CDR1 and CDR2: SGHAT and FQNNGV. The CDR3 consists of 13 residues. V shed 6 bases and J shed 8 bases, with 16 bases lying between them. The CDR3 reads CASRSEDGLGYTF. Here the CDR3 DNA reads TGTGCCAGCAGGTCCGAGGACGGACTGGGCTACACCTTC.

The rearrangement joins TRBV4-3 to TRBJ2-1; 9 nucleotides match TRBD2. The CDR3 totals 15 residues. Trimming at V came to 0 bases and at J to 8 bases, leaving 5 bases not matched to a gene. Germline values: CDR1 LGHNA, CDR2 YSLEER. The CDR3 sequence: CASSQDSGGYDEQFF. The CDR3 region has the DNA TGCGCCAGCAGCCAAGATAGCGGGGGTTATGATGAGCAGTTCTTC.

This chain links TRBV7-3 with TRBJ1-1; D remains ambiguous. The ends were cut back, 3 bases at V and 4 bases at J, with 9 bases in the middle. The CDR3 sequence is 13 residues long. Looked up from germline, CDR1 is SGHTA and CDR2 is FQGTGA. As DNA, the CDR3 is TGTGCCAGCAGCTTGGCCCGAACCACTGAAGCTTTCTTT. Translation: CASSLARTTEAFF.

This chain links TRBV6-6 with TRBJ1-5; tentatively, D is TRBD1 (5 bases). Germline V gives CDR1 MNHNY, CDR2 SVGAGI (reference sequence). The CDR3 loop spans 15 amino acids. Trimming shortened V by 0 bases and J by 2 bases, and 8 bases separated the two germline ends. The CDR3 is CASSYSKGGNQPQHF. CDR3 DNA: TGTGCCAGCAGTTACTCAAAAGGGGGCAATCAGCCCCAGCATTTT.

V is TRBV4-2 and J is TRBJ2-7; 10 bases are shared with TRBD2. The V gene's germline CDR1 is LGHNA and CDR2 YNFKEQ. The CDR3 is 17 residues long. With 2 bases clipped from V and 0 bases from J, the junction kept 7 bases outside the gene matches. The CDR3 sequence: CASSQILSGGSSYEQYF. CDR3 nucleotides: TGTGCCAGCAGCCAAATCCTTAGCGGGGGGTCCTCCTACGAGCAGTACTTC.